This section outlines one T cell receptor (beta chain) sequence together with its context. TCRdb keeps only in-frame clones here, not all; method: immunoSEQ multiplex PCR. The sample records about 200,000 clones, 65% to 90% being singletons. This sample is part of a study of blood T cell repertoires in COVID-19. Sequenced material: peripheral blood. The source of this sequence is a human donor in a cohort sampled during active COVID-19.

Here the CDR3 DNA reads TGTGCCAGTAGTATAGGGTCTAGCGGGAACAATGAGCAGTTCTTC. It specifies CASSIGSSGNNEQFF. The genes are TRBV19 and TRBJ2-1; 9 nucleotides agree with TRBD2. The germline gives CDR1 LNHDA, CDR2 SQIVND (reference sequence). This CDR3 has 15 amino acids. V lost 1 base and J lost 5; bases outside the gene matches: 3.